This is a list of T cell receptor beta chains from one sample in a study of blood T cell repertoires in COVID-19. Sequenced by immunoSEQ multiplex PCR; TCRdb stores in-frame clones only, minus some. This sample carries fewer than 450,000 clones, around 88% of them seen once, and the ten largest clones take 10% to 15%. The specimen was peripheral blood. These receptors were collected from a woman aged 45-60 years with COVID-19, enrolled during active disease. Both conserved end residues are part of each CDR3. Fields, in order: clone size, V gene, D gene, J gene, CDR3 DNA, CDR3 protein. The D gene is left open where the match is weak. Clone sizes are given selectively: once, few, many, or a class where the clone is expanded.

>-|TRBV28|-|TRBJ1-2
TGTGCCAGCAGTCGAGCCCTAAACTATGGCTACACCTTC
CASSRALNYGYTF
>-|TRBV18|TRBD1|TRBJ2-2
TGTGCCAGCTCACCCCGACAGGGGTCCACCGGGGAGCTGTTTTTT
CASSPRQGSTGELFF
>-|TRBV19|TRBD1|TRBJ1-1
TGTGCCAGTAGTAGGACAGGGGGCATCACTGAAGCTTTCTTT
CASSRTGGITEAFF
>-|TRBV3-1/TRBV3-2|-|TRBJ2-1
TGTGCCAGCAGCCAAGATGGCGGGACGGCGGTGGTCTTC
CASSQDGGTAVVF
>-|TRBV2|-|TRBJ1-2
TGTGCCAGCAGTCCTCGAACCGGGGTGGGTAACTATGGCTACACCTTC
CASSPRTGVGNYGYTF
>-|TRBV2|-|TRBJ1-2
TGTGCCAGCAGCCTTCTCAGGGATGGCTACACCTTC
CASSLLRDGYTF
>-|TRBV28|-|TRBJ1-6
TGTGCCAGCAGCGCTCCGGGAGGATTGAATTCACCCCTCCACTTT
CASSAPGGLNSPLHF
>-|TRBV30|-|TRBJ1-2
TGTGCCTGGAACCCGGGTCTGGAGGGCTATGGCTACACCTTC
CAWNPGLEGYGYTF
>-|TRBV6-5|-|TRBJ2-7
TGTGCCAGCAGGGGGCACCTCTACGAGCAGTACTTC
CASRGHLYEQYF
>few|TRBV7-7|TRBD2|TRBJ2-3
TGTGCCAGCAGCTTAATAGCGGGGGCTACAGATACGCAGTATTTT
CASSLIAGATDTQYF
>-|TRBV5-1|TRBD2|TRBJ2-3
TGCGCCAGCAGCCCCGGACTAGCGGGGGTGGCAGATACGCAGTATTTT
CASSPGLAGVADTQYF
>-|TRBV5-4|TRBD1|TRBJ2-7
TGTGCCAGCAGCTCGCCCGACAGGGGGTACAGCGAGCAGTACTTC
CASSSPDRGYSEQYF
>-|TRBV27|-|TRBJ2-7
TGTGCCAGCAGCCCCATGCCTAGATACGAGCAGTACTTC
CASSPMPRYEQYF
>-|TRBV9|-|TRBJ1-3
TGTGCCAGCAGCGTAGCGGCGGGAACTGGAAACACCATATATTTT
CASSVAAGTGNTIYF
>-|TRBV4-1|-|TRBJ2-5
TGCGCCAGCAGCCACTATTTGGATCCGGGGACCCAGTACTTC
CASSHYLDPGTQYF
>-|TRBV5-4|-|TRBJ1-1
TGTGCCAGCAGCTTGGGGAGACCTTCCGCTGAAGCTTTCTTT
CASSLGRPSAEAFF
>once|TRBV5-1|-|TRBJ2-1
TGCGCCAGCAGCTTGGCCTTCGGGCGAGGGTACAATGAGCAGTTCTTC
CASSLAFGRGYNEQFF
>-|TRBV30|TRBD1|TRBJ1-3
TGTGCCTGCGAGACAGGGGGCAGTGGAAACACCATATATTTT
CACETGGSGNTIYF
>few|TRBV5-1|-|TRBJ2-7
TGCGCCAGCAGCTTGAGCCAGTCGGGCTACGAGCAGTACTTC
CASSLSQSGYEQYF
>-|TRBV30|-|TRBJ1-1
TGTGCCTGGAATTCACGGGGTAGAATGAACACTGAAGCTTTCTTT
CAWNSRGRMNTEAFF
>-|TRBV7-6|-|TRBJ2-5
TGTGCCAGCAGCCTGGAGGAGCCCCAAGAGACCCAGTACTTC
CASSLEEPQETQYF
>-|TRBV10-3|-|TRBJ2-3
TGTGCCATCTGGGACTTCCTGGTAGATACGCAGTATTTT
CAIWDFLVDTQYF
>-|TRBV11-2|-|TRBJ2-7
TGTGCCAGCAGCGAAGGGGTCGGCTACGAGCAGTACTTC
CASSEGVGYEQYF
>-|TRBV7-9|-|TRBJ1-2
TGTGCCAGCAGCATAGGGCAGTCCCCTGTCTATGGCTACACCTTC
CASSIGQSPVYGYTF
>-|TRBV7-2|-|TRBJ1-3
TGTGCCAGCAGCCCACGGGACACGGGTATATATTTT
CASSPRDTGIYF
>-|TRBV6-5|-|TRBJ1-5
TGTGCCAGCGAATACAGGGTTAGCAATCAGCCCCAGCATTTT
CASEYRVSNQPQHF
>-|TRBV6-5|-|TRBJ2-5
TGTGCCAGCACCGAAAGACATTTCTTACAAGAGACCCAGTACTTC
CASTERHFLQETQYF